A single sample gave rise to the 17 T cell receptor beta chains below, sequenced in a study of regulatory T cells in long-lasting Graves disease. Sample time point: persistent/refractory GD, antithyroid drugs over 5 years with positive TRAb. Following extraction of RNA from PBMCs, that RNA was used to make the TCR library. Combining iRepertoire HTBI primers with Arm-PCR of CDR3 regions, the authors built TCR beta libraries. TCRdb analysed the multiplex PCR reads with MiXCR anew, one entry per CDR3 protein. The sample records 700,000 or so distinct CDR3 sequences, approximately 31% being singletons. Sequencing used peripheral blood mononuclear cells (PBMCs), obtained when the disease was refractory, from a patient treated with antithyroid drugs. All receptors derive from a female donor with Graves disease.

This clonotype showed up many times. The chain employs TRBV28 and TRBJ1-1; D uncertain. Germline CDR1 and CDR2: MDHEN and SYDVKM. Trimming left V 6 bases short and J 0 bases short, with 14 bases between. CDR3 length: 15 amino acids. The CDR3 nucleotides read TGTGCCAGCAGGGCCGCCGGTGGGCTGAACACTGAAGCTTTCTTT. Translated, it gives CASRAAGGLNTEAFF.

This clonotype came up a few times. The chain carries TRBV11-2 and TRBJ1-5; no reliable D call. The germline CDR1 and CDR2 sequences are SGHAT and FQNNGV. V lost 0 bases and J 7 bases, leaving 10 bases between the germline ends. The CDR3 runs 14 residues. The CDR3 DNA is TGTGCCAGCAGCTTAGATCGAACGGGACAGCCCCAGCATTTT. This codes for CASSLDRTGQPQHF. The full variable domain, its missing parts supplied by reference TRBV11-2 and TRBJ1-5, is EAGVAQSPRYKIIEKRQSVAFWCNPISGHATLYWYQQILGQGPKLLIQFQNNGVVDDSQLPKDRFSAERLKGVDSTLKIQPAKLEDSAVYLCASSLDRTGQPQHFGDGTRLSIL.

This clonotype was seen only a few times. DNA of the CDR3: TGTGCCTGGGCCGCAGCCGAGAACTATGGCTACACCTTC. This translates into CAWAAAENYGYTF. This sequence joins TRBV30 and TRBJ1-2, with D uncertain. CDR3 length: 13 amino acids. From germline, CDR1 is GTSNPN and CDR2 SVGIG (reference sequence). Trimming took off 5 bases at V and 2 bases at J, with 12 bases between the two ends.

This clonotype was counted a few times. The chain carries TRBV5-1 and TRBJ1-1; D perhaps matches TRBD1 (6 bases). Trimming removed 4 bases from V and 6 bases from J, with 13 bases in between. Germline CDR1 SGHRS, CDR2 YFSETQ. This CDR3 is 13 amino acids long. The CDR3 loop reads CASSDGQKSEAFF. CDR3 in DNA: TGCGCCAGCAGCGATGGACAGAAATCTGAAGCTTTCTTT.

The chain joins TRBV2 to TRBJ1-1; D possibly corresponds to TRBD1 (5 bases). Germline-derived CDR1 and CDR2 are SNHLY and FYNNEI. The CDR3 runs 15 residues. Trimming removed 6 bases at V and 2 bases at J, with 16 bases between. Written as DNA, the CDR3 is TGTGCCAGCAGCTTCTTGGACATACAAAACACTGAAGCTTTCTTT. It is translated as CASSFLDIQNTEAFF.

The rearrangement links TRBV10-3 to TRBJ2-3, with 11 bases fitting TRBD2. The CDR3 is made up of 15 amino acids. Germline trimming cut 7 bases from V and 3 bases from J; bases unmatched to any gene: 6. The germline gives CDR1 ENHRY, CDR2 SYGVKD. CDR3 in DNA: TGTGCCATCAATGGGGGGACTAGCGGAACAGATACGCAGTATTTT. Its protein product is CAINGGTSGTDTQYF.

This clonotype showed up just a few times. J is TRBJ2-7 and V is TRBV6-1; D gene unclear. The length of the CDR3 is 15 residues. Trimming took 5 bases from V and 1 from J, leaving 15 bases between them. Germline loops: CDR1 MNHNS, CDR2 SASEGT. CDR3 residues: CASSPGRGGSYEQYF. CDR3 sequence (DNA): TGTGCCAGCAGTCCGGGTCGTGGCGGTTCCTACGAGCAGTACTTC.

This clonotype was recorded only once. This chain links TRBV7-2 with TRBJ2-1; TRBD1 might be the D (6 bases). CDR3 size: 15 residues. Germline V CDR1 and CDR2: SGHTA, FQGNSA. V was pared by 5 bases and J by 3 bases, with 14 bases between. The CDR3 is CASSRRQVYYNEQFF. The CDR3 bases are TGTGCCAGCAGCCGCCGACAGGTCTACTACAATGAGCAGTTCTTC.

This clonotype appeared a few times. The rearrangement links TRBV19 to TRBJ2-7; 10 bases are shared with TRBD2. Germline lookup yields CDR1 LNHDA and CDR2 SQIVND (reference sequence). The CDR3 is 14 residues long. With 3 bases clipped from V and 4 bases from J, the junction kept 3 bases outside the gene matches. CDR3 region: CASSMSGRVYEQYF. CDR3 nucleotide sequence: TGTGCCAGTAGTATGAGCGGGAGGGTGTACGAGCAGTACTTC. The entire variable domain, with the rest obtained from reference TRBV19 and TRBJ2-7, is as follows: DGGITQSPKYLFRKEGQNVTLSCEQNLNHDAMYWYRQDPGQGLRLIYYSQIVNDFQKGDIAEGYSVSREKKESFPLTVTSAQKNPTAFYLCASSMSGRVYEQYFGPGTRLTVT.

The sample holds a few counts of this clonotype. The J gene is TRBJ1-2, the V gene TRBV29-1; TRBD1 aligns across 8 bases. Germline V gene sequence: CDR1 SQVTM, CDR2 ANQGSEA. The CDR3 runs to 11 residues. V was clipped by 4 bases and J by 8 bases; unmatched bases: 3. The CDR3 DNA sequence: TGCAGCGTTGTTCGACAGGGGGGCTACACCTTC. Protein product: CSVVRQGGYTF.

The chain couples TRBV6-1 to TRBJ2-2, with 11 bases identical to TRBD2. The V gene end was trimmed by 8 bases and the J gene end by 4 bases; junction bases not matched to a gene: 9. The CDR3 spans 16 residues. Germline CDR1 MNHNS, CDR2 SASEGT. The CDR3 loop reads CASPEVLAGVTGELFF. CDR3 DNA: TGTGCCAGCCCTGAAGTACTAGCGGGAGTCACCGGGGAGCTGTTTTTT.

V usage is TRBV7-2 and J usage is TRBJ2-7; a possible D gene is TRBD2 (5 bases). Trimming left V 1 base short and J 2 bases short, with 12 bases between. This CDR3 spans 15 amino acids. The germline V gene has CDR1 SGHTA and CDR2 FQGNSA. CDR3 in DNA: TGTGCCAGCAGCTTAGGTCCCGGGGAAACCTACGAGCAGTACTTC. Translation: CASSLGPGETYEQYF.

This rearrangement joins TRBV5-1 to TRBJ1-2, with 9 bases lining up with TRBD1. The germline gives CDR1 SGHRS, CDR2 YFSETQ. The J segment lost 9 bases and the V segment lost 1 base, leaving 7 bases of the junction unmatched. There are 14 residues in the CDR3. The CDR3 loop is CASSLPGQGVRYTF. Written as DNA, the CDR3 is TGCGCCAGCAGCTTGCCGGGACAGGGAGTTCGCTACACCTTC. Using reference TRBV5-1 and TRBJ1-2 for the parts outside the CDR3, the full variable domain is KAGVTQTPRYLIKTRGQQVTLSCSPISGHRSVSWYQQTPGQGLQFLFEYFSETQRNKGNFPGRFSGRQFSNSRSEMNVSTLELGDSALYLCASSLPGQGVRYTFGSGTRLTVV.

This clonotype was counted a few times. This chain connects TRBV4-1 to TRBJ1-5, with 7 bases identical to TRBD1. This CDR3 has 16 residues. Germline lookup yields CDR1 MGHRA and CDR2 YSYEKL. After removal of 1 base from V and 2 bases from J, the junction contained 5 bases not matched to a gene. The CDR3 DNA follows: TGCGCCAGCAGCCAAGTCATTGGACAGGGCAATCAGCCCCAGCATTTT. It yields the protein CASSQVIGQGNQPQHF.

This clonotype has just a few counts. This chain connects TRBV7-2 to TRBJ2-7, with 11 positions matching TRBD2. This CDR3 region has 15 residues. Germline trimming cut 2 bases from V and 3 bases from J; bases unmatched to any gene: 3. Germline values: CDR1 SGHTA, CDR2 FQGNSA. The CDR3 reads CASSLSGTSGYEQYF. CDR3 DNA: TGTGCCAGCAGCTTATCAGGGACTAGCGGCTACGAGCAGTACTTC. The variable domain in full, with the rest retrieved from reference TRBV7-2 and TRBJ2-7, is GAGVSQSPSNKVTEKGKDVELRCDPISGHTALYWYRQSLGQGLEFLIYFQGNSAPDKSGLPSDRFSAERTGGSVSTLTIQRTQQEDSAVYLCASSLSGTSGYEQYFGPGTRLTVT.

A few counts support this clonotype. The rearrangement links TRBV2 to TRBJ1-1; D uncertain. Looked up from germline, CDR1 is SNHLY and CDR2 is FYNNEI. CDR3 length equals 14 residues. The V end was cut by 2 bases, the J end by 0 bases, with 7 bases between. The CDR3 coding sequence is TGTGCCAGCAGTGAATCGGAGATGAACACTGAAGCTTTCTTT. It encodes CASSESEMNTEAFF.

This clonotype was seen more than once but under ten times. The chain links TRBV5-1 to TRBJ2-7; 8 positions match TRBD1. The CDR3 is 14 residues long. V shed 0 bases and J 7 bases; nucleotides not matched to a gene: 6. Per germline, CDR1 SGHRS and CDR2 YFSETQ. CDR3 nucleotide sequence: TGCGCCAGCAGCTTGGTCCAGGGGGCAGGGGAGCAGTACTTC. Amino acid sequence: CASSLVQGAGEQYF.